The clone carrying this T cell receptor beta chain was seen many times. This sample was included in a study of glioma-infiltrating T cells. From germline, CDR1 is LGHNA and CDR2 YNFKEQ. The V and J ends lost 1 base and 5 bases respectively, with 11 bases between them. This CDR3 is 15 amino acids long. The iRepertoire nested amplicon-rescue multiplex PCR amplified TCR alpha and beta CDR3s from RNA. TCRdb analysed the multiplex PCR reads with MiXCR anew, one entry per CDR3 protein. Of roughly 200,000 distinct CDR3 sequences listed, about 31% are singletons. Sequences were obtained from glioma tissue, nonneoplastic brain tissue, or PBMCs (not recorded which). The receptor comes from a human donor with low-grade glioma or glioblastoma, undergoing nonglioma brain surgery, or in good health (not recorded which). This chain links TRBV4-2 with TRBJ1-4; possibly TRBD1 for D (6 bases). In nucleotides, the CDR3 is TGTGCCAGCAGCCAAGGTTTTACAGGGAATGAAAAACTGTTTTTT. It encodes CASSQGFTGNEKLFF.